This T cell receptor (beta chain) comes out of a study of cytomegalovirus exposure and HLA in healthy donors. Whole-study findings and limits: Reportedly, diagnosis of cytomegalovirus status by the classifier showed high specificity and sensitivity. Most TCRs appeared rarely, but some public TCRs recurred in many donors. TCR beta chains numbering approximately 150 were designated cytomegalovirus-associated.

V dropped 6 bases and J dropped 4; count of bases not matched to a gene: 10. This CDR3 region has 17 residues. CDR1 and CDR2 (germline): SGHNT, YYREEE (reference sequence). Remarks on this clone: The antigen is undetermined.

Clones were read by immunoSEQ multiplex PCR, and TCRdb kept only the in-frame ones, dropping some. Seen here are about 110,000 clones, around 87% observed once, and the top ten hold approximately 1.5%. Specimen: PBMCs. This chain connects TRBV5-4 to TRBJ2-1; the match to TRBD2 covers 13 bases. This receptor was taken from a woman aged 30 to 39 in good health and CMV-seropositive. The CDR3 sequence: CASTKGLAGVEYNEQFF. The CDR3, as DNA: TGTGCCAGCACCAAAGGACTAGCGGGAGTGGAATACAATGAGCAGTTCTTC.